Each of the 21 T cell receptor beta chains below was sequenced from the same sample in a study of sequential checkpoint blockade in melanoma. Data came from immunoSEQ multiplex PCR; TCRdb stores just in-frame clones and leaves some out. The data hold fewer than 25,000 clones, with roughly 80% observed a single time. Stated treatment: randomized to nivolumab then ipilimumab (arm A) or the reverse (arm B). Sample: CD8+ T cells sorted from blood (inferred from file names), taken from a patient given nivolumab and ipilimumab in sequence. The origin of the receptors is a human donor with melanoma.

The CDR3 bases are TGTGCCAGCAGCGTAGGCGGGAGCACTGAAGCTTTCTTT. This gives the protein CASSVGGSTEAFF. The genes are TRBV9 and TRBJ1-1; D ambiguous. This CDR3 region has 13 residues. V was trimmed by 0 bases and J by 4 bases, leaving 7 bases between them. Looked up from germline, CDR1 is SGDLS and CDR2 is YYNGEE.

The genes are TRBV19 and TRBJ1-2, with 12 bases that match TRBD1. After removal of 4 bases from V and 5 bases from J, the junction contained 8 bases not matched to a gene. The CDR3 covers 16 residues. CDR1 and CDR2 (germline): LNHDA, SQIVND (reference sequence). The CDR3 here is CASSTDRDRGQYGYTF. CDR3 coding DNA: TGTGCCAGTAGTACTGACCGGGACAGGGGGCAATATGGCTACACCTTC.

The J gene is TRBJ2-7, the V gene TRBV27, with D possibly being TRBD2 (6 bases). Trimming took off 5 bases at V and 2 bases at J, with 22 bases between the two ends. The CDR3 totals 17 residues. The germline V gene encodes CDR1 MNHEY and CDR2 SMNVEV (reference sequence). CDR3 nucleotide sequence: TGTGCCAGCAGTGCGGACGGCCGGGACTCTTTGGCCTACGAGCAGTACTTC. It translates to CASSADGRDSLAYEQYF.

The chain uses TRBV9 and TRBJ1-6; the match to TRBD1 covers 9 bases. The germline V gene encodes CDR1 SGDLS and CDR2 YYNGEE. The CDR3 runs to 17 residues. The V gene end was trimmed by 1 base and the J gene end by 4 bases; junction bases not matched to a gene: 6. The CDR3 coding sequence is TGTGCCAGCAGCGTAAGCCAGGACAGGGGATATAATTCACCCCTCCACTTT. This sequence encodes CASSVSQDRGYNSPLHF.

The V and J genes are TRBV19 and TRBJ2-4; D not certain. In germline, CDR1 is LNHDA, CDR2 SQIVND (reference sequence). Trimming removed 2 bases at V and 7 bases at J, with 9 bases between. There are 13 residues in the CDR3. The DNA of the CDR3 is TGTGCCAGTAGTATATCCCCCGGGAACATTCAGTACTTC. It translates to CASSISPGNIQYF.

Points on this clone: In the same sample, other DNA sequences code for this CDR3. This rearrangement joins TRBV29-1 to TRBJ1-1; 11 bases fit TRBD1. The CDR3 sequence is 11 residues long. Germline values: CDR1 SQVTM, CDR2 ANQGSEA. With V trimmed by 6 bases and J by 14 bases, 8 bases remained unmatched. CDR3 DNA: TGCAGCGTCGGGACAGGGGGTTTCGCCTTCTTT. Its translation: CSVGTGGFAFF.

This clone was detected once. This chain links TRBV4-1 with TRBJ2-5; 8 nucleotides agree with TRBD2. Germline V lookup: CDR1 MGHRA, CDR2 YSYEKL. After removal of 3 bases from V and 4 bases from J, the junction contained 13 bases not matched to a gene. This CDR3 contains 17 residues. The chain's CDR3 is CASSQDTSGWGAETQYF. The CDR3 bases are TGCGCCAGCAGCCAGGATACTAGCGGATGGGGGGCAGAGACCCAGTACTTC.

The V and J genes are TRBV5-1 and TRBJ2-4; 7 bases map to TRBD1. Germline CDR1 is SGHRS and CDR2 is YFSETQ. V was pared by 3 bases and J by 0 bases, with 15 bases of the junction left unmatched. The CDR3 has 19 residues. The CDR3: CASSSPRPDRELAKNIQYF. The DNA of the CDR3 is TGCGCCAGCAGCTCCCCCCGCCCCGACAGGGAACTAGCCAAAAACATTCAGTACTTC. Full variable domain (missing parts from reference TRBV5-1 and TRBJ2-4): KAGVTQTPRYLIKTRGQQVTLSCSPISGHRSVSWYQQTPGQGLQFLFEYFSETQRNKGNFPGRFSGRQFSNSRSEMNVSTLELGDSALYLCASSSPRPDRELAKNIQYFGAGTRLSVL.

J is TRBJ2-7 and V is TRBV7-6; D gene uncertain. Per germline, CDR1 SGHVS and CDR2 FNYEAQ. Trimming cost V 5 bases and J 3 bases, with 11 bases left between them. The CDR3 is 13 residues long. The CDR3 region is CASSAGGFYEQYF. CDR3 DNA: TGTGCCAGCAGCGCAGGTGGCTTCTACGAGCAGTACTTC. The full variable domain, completed using reference TRBV7-6 and TRBJ2-7, is GAGVSQSPRYKVTKRGQDVALRCDPISGHVSLYWYRQALGQGPEFLTYFNYEAQQDKSGLPNDRFSAERPEGSISTLTIQRTEQRDSAMYRCASSAGGFYEQYFGPGTRLTVT.

V gene TRBV9 combines with J gene TRBJ2-1; unclear D gene. CDR1 is SGDLS, CDR2 YYNGEE, per germline. This CDR3 is 14 amino acids long. Trimming left V 2 bases short and J 8 bases short, with 14 bases between. The CDR3 reads CASSVREPPYEQFF. The CDR3 DNA follows: TGTGCCAGCAGCGTTAGAGAGCCTCCATATGAGCAGTTCTTC.

The chain uses TRBV9 and TRBJ1-1; possible D gene TRBD1, 6 bases. The CDR3 is 13 amino acids. V gave up 0 bases and J gave up 11 bases, with 14 bases separating them. Per the germline V gene, CDR1 is SGDLS and CDR2 is YYNGEE. The CDR3 DNA reads TGTGCCAGCAGCGTAGGGGGGGGCACTGCCGCTTTCTTT. Translating it yields CASSVGGGTAAFF.

This chain joins TRBV10-3 and TRBJ2-7, with a possible D match to TRBD2 (6 bases). Germline CDR1 reads ENHRY; CDR2 reads SYGVKD. Between the trimmed V and J ends, which lost 6 bases and 4 bases, there was a span of 16 bases. This CDR3 region has 14 residues. The CDR3 sequence is CAIRSSGTIYEQYF. CDR3 coding DNA: TGTGCCATCAGGAGTAGCGGAACAATTTACGAGCAGTACTTC.

The chain is built from TRBV6-1 and TRBJ1-4; TRBD1 matches at 7 bases. The trim removed 3 bases at V and 7 bases at J, leaving 8 bases unmatched. Germline V gives CDR1 MNHNS, CDR2 SASEGT. The CDR3 contains 15 residues. This chain's CDR3 is CASSEFRGLAEKLFF. The CDR3 bases are TGTGCCAGCAGTGAGTTCAGGGGGTTGGCTGAAAAACTGTTTTTT.

The chain recombines TRBV2 with TRBJ2-7, with a weak D call TRBD1 (6 bases). The CDR3 consists of 14 residues. Germline CDR1 and CDR2: SNHLY and FYNNEI. Trimming removed 7 bases from V and 2 bases from J, with 15 bases in between. DNA for the CDR3: TGTGCCAGCACCGGGGAAGGGACAACCTACGAGCAGTACTTC. Amino acids: CASTGEGTTYEQYF.

This chain links TRBV28 with TRBJ1-2, with 7 bases lining up with TRBD1. The CDR3 spans 13 residues. Germline V gene lookup returns CDR1 MDHEN and CDR2 SYDVKM. The J segment lost 5 bases and the V segment lost 11 bases, leaving 11 bases of the junction unmatched. The CDR3 region has the DNA TGTGCCGGACGGAACACAGGGGAGTATGGCTACACCTTC. Its translation is CAGRNTGEYGYTF.

This chain joins TRBV27 and TRBJ1-5; D is undetermined. Per the germline V gene, CDR1 is MNHEY and CDR2 is SMNVEV (reference sequence). Trimming took off 3 bases at V and 6 bases at J, with 9 bases between the two ends. The CDR3 runs to 13 residues. In DNA form, the CDR3 reads TGTGCCAGCAGTTTGCGAGGAGTTCAGCCCCAGCATTTT. Its translation is CASSLRGVQPQHF.

This sequence joins TRBV19 and TRBJ2-6; the match to TRBD2 covers 7 bases. Germline CDR1 LNHDA, CDR2 SQIVND (reference sequence). Unmatched junction bases numbered 4, after V lost 3 bases and J lost 8 bases. CDR3 length: 14 residues. The CDR3 bases are TGTGCCAGTAGTATGGCGGGAGTCTCCAACGTCCTGACTTTC. Amino acid sequence: CASSMAGVSNVLTF.

This sequence joins TRBV27 and TRBJ1-5; maybe TRBD1 (5 bases). The V gene lost 0 bases and the J gene lost 0 bases, with 9 bases spanning the gap. This CDR3 has 16 amino acids. Looked up from germline, CDR1 is MNHEY and CDR2 is SMNVEV (reference sequence). This chain's CDR3 is CASSLSAGDSNQPQHF. The CDR3 DNA follows: TGTGCCAGCAGTTTATCGGCGGGGGATAGCAATCAGCCCCAGCATTTT.

This clone was recorded once. The J gene is TRBJ1-4, the V gene TRBV7-5; the table's D call, TRBD1, was not checked against the DNA. TRBV7-5 is a pseudogene locus. The CDR3 loop spans 15 amino acids. The CDR3 loop is CARSLRGQGREKLFF. The CDR3 nucleotides read TGTGCCAGAAGCTTAAGGGGGCAGGGGCGTGAAAAACTGTTTTTT.

The chain couples TRBV5-1 to TRBJ2-5; tentatively, D is TRBD1 (6 bases). The assigned J gene may be wrong: the sequence end matches TRBJ2-7 better. The germline V gene encodes CDR1 SGHRS and CDR2 YFSETQ. The CDR3 is 14 amino acids. CDR3 region: CASSLTGTNYEQYF. CDR3 nucleotide sequence: TGCGCCAGCAGCTTGACAGGGACAAACTACGAGCAGTACTTC.

J is TRBJ2-3 and V is TRBV7-9, with 11 bases lining up with TRBD2. This CDR3 spans 16 amino acids. The germline CDR1 and CDR2 sequences are SEHNR and FQNEAQ (reference sequence). V was clipped by 5 bases and J by 2 bases; unmatched bases: 6. CDR3: CASSLTSGGFTDTQYF. Here the CDR3 DNA reads TGTGCCAGCAGCCTCACTAGCGGGGGTTTCACAGATACGCAGTATTTT.